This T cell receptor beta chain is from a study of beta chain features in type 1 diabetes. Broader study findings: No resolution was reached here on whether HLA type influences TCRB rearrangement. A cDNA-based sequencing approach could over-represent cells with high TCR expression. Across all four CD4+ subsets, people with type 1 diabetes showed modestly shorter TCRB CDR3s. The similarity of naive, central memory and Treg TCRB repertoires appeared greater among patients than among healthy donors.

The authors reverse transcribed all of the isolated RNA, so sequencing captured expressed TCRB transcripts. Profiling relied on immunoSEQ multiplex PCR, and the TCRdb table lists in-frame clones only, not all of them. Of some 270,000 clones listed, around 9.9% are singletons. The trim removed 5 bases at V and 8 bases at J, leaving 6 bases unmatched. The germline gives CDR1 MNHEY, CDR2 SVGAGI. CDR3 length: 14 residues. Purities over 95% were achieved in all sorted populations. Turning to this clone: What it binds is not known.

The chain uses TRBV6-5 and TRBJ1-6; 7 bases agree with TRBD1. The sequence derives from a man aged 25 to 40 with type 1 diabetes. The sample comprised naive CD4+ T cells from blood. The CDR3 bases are TGTGCCAGCAGTCTACAGGGGACTCATTCACCCCTCCACTTT. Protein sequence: CASSLQGTHSPLHF.